The entry below gives a single TCR beta chain sequence along with its context. Its antigen is unknown. This record comes from a study of blood T cells in healthy people across ages. Study-wide results and caveats: Without sorted subsets, naive and antigen-experienced compartments could not be conclusively compared. Diversity estimates drawn from one million T cells were deemed underestimates. Per-million-T-cell TCR beta diversity fell roughly linearly with age.

A second about 7 to 11 cycle PCR used barcoded and J-beta primers. One entry per CDR3 protein, called by TCRdb with MiXCR from the 5' RACE reads. The sample holds roughly 1.5 million distinct CDR3 sequences, approximately 39% seen once. Germline CDR1 and CDR2: ENHRY and SYGVKD. This CDR3 has 13 amino acids. Trimming shortened V by 0 bases and J by 6 bases, and 8 bases separated the two germline ends. The source of this sequence is a woman aged 18-29 years in good health. The sequenced material came from blood. The chain joins TRBV10-3 to TRBJ1-2; D perhaps matches TRBD1 (5 bases). CDR3 in DNA: TGTGCCATCAGTGAGTCTTTGGGACATGGCTACACCTTC. This codes for CAISESLGHGYTF.